This T cell receptor (beta chain) originates from a study of a mutant IDH1 vaccine in newly diagnosed glioma. For the study at large: Onset of vaccination occurred 4-6 weeks following radiotherapy alone, or with temozolomide cycles. Of the patients given treatment, approximately 60% were male and approximately 38% were female, and a mean age of around 41 years was recorded.

This clone was seen a handful of times. The antigen is not known. V dropped 2 bases and J dropped 7 bases, with 3 bases sitting between them. CDR1 and CDR2 (germline): SGHVS, FQNEAQ. There are 11 residues in the CDR3. TCRdb keeps only in-frame clones here, not all; method: immunoSEQ multiplex PCR. The table records about 68,000 clones, 84% of them present only once. The time point: week 35, safety follow-up. Alongside topical imiquimod, each dose of vaccine comprised 300 ug of mutant IDH1 20-mer peptide. The astrocytomas were IDH1-mutant, ATRX-negative, and WHO grade 3 or 4. The chain combines TRBV7-8 with TRBJ2-1; D call uncertain. The sample consisted of PBMCs, taken from a glioma patient whose treatment included an IDH1 peptide vaccine. The clonotype originates from a man between 18 and 29 years old with glioma. CDR3 sequence (DNA): TGTGCCAGCAGCTTAAGAAATGAGCAGTTCTTC. This translates into CASSLRNEQFF.